These 20 T cell receptor beta chains came from one sample sequenced in a study of cytomegalovirus exposure and HLA in healthy donors. With 60 Vbeta and 13 Jbeta primers, the PCR was carried out. Using immunoSEQ multiplex PCR, the repertoire was profiled, and TCRdb retains in-frame clones only, with some absent. The sample has around 210,000 clones, approximately 80% seen once. The material sequenced was PBMCs. Every receptor here comes from a man aged 45 to 65 in good health and CMV-seronegative.

This clone was observed a single time. The conserved final phenylalanine or tryptophan is absent from the CDR3, which likely points to a read error. The CDR3 bases are TGTGCCAGCAGTTCACTCGAGGACGTTGCTAGCACTGAAGCTTTCCTT. Its protein is CASSSLEDVASTEAFL. The chain links TRBV6-6 to TRBJ1-1; D is undetermined. This CDR3 has 16 residues. CDR1 is MNHNY, CDR2 SVGAGI, per germline (reference sequence). Between the trimmed V and J ends, which lost 4 bases and 4 bases, there was a span of 19 bases.

V is TRBV18 and J is TRBJ1-1; 9 bases map to TRBD1. Germline V gene data show CDR1 as KGHSH and CDR2 as LQKENI. CDR3 size: 16 residues. V trimming: 2 bases; J trimming: 3 bases; junction bases outside the gene matches: 7. In DNA, the CDR3 is TGTGCCAGCTCACCATTTACAGGGGGCGGGGACACTGAAGCTTTCTTT. Its translation is CASSPFTGGGDTEAFF.

This sequence joins TRBV5-1 and TRBJ2-3; D is possibly TRBD2 (6 bases). The CDR3 runs 14 residues. CDR1 and CDR2 (germline): SGHRS, YFSETQ. Deletions cut 4 bases from V and 0 bases from J, with 9 bases between. This CDR3 reads CASSLSGSTDTQYF. In DNA, the CDR3 is TGCGCCAGCAGCCTGAGCGGGAGCACAGATACGCAGTATTTT.

The V gene is TRBV7-9, the J gene TRBJ2-7; possible D gene TRBD1, 6 bases. Germline loops: CDR1 SEHNR, CDR2 FQNEAQ (reference sequence). The CDR3 spans 13 residues. V lost 1 base and J 3 bases, leaving 7 bases between the germline ends. CDR3 in amino acids: CASSLGQDYEQYF. DNA for the CDR3: TGTGCCAGCAGCTTAGGACAGGACTACGAGCAGTACTTC.

The V and J genes are TRBV18 and TRBJ2-1; 15 nucleotides agree with TRBD2. The CDR3 sequence is 18 residues long. V was pared by 10 bases and J by 0 bases, with 10 bases of the junction left unmatched. Germline V CDR1 and CDR2: KGHSH, LQKENI. The CDR3 DNA sequence: TGTGCCATTCCCCCGGGACTAGCGGGAGGACACTCCTACAATGAGCAGTTCTTC. Encoded protein: CAIPPGLAGGHSYNEQFF.

V is TRBV4-2 and J is TRBJ2-3, with unresolved D. The CDR3 spans 14 residues. Germline CDR1 is LGHNA and CDR2 is YNFKEQ. Deletions cut 0 bases from V and 2 bases from J, with 6 bases between. CDR3 protein: CASSQDPSTDTQYF. CDR3 bases: TGTGCCAGCAGCCAAGATCCCTCCACAGATACGCAGTATTTT.

The CDR3 here is CATRGGQGNTGELFF. The DNA for the CDR3 is TGTGCCACCAGAGGGGGACAGGGAAACACCGGGGAGCTGTTTTTT. V gene TRBV19 combines with J gene TRBJ2-2, with TRBD1 identical over 9 bases. The CDR3 is 15 residues long. Germline V lookup: CDR1 LNHDA, CDR2 SQIVND (reference sequence). Losses at the gene ends were 10 bases for V and 2 bases for J; bases not matched to a gene: 8.

In this sample, this clone turned up once. The DNA for the CDR3 is TGTGCCAGCAAGGGCGGGAGCCCTAATCCAAGCACAGATACGCAGTATTTT. Translation: CASKGGSPNPSTDTQYF. The J gene is TRBJ2-3, the V gene TRBV2; 7 bases match TRBD2. The V segment lost 7 bases and the J segment 0 bases; nucleotides outside the gene matches: 13. Germline CDR1 is SNHLY and CDR2 is FYNNEI. CDR3 length equals 17 residues. Using reference TRBV2 and TRBJ2-3 for the parts outside the CDR3, the full variable domain is EPEVTQTPSHQVTQMGQEVILRCVPISNHLYFYWYRQILGQKVEFLVSFYNNEISEKSEIFDDQFSVERPDGSNFTLKIRSTKLEDSAMYFCASKGGSPNPSTDTQYFGPGTRLTVL.

J is TRBJ2-1 and V is TRBV9, with D unresolved. V was trimmed by 1 base and J by 5 bases, leaving 10 bases between them. This CDR3 contains 14 residues. In germline, CDR1 is SGDLS, CDR2 YYNGEE. The CDR3 bases are TGTGCCAGCAGCGTACCTCCGACAAACAATGAGCAGTTCTTC. Translation: CASSVPPTNNEQFF.

This clone was counted a few times. The chain recombines TRBV27 with TRBJ1-5, with TRBD1 matching over 11 bases. Germline CDR1 is MNHEY and CDR2 is SMNVEV (reference sequence). The CDR3 is 16 residues long. Losses at the gene ends were 6 bases for V and 4 bases for J; bases not matched to a gene: 8. CDR3 nucleotide sequence: TGTGCCAGCAGAACTCTCGGACAGGGGGCTAATCAGCCCCAGCATTTT. Encoded protein: CASRTLGQGANQPQHF.

This clone has just one count. DNA for the CDR3: TGTGCCAGCAGCTTACAGGGTTCTGGAAACACCATATATTTT. Encoded protein: CASSLQGSGNTIYF. This chain joins TRBV11-2 and TRBJ1-3; D is possibly TRBD1 (5 bases). Between the trimmed V and J ends, which lost 2 bases and 1 base, there was a span of 6 bases. The CDR3 has 14 residues. The germline V gene encodes CDR1 SGHAT and CDR2 FQNNGV.

CDR3 protein: CASSGRQGRYEQYF. CDR3 nucleotide sequence: TGTGCCAGCAGTGGGCGACAGGGGCGCTACGAGCAGTACTTC. The rearrangement links TRBV6-1 to TRBJ2-7, with 8 bases lining up with TRBD1. The J segment lost 3 bases and the V segment lost 4 bases, leaving 5 bases of the junction unmatched. CDR3 length: 14 residues. Germline lookup yields CDR1 MNHNS and CDR2 SASEGT.

This rearrangement joins TRBV29-1 to TRBJ2-7; perhaps TRBD2 as D (5 bases). Germline V gene lookup returns CDR1 SQVTM and CDR2 ANQGSEA. The CDR3 extends over 12 amino acids. Trimming took off 4 bases at V and 2 bases at J, with 9 bases between the two ends. The CDR3 region is CSVGTLTYEQYF. CDR3 in DNA: TGCAGCGTTGGGACTTTGACCTACGAGCAGTACTTC.

This clone was recorded once. The V and J genes are TRBV9 and TRBJ2-1; 8 bases agree with TRBD2. The germline V gene has CDR1 SGDLS and CDR2 YYNGEE. The CDR3 has 15 amino acids. The junction had 5 bases not matched to a gene; V was cut back by 0 bases and J by 6 bases. Written as DNA, the CDR3 is TGTGCCAGCAGCGTAGCGGGAGGGCCTGGCAATGAGCAGTTCTTC. This sequence encodes CASSVAGGPGNEQFF.

The chain couples TRBV9 to TRBJ2-3; perhaps TRBD2 as D (6 bases). The CDR3 runs to 15 residues. Germline CDR1 and CDR2: SGDLS and YYNGEE. Trimming took 2 bases from V and 2 from J, leaving 12 bases between them. The CDR3 DNA is TGTGCCAGCAGCGTCGGCGGGGTTTACACAGATACGCAGTATTTT. Translating gives CASSVGGVYTDTQYF.

The rearrangement uses TRBV7-9 and TRBJ2-5, with D possibly TRBD2 on 5 matching bases. The CDR3 covers 13 residues. CDR1 and CDR2 (germline): SEHNR, FQNEAQ (reference sequence). Trimming pared 1 base from V and 11 bases from J, leaving 14 bases between. The CDR3 coding sequence is TGTGCCAGCAGCTTAGGGGGAGTAAGAGAGCAGTACTTC. Protein sequence: CASSLGGVREQYF. Full variable domain (outside the CDR3, taken from reference TRBV7-9 and TRBJ2-5): DTGVSQNPRHKITKRGQNVTFRCDPISEHNRLYWYRQTLGQGPEFLTYFQNEAQLEKSRLLSDRFSAERPKGSFSTLEIQRTEQGDSAMYLCASSLGGVREQYFGPGTRLLVL.

The chain combines TRBV9 with TRBJ2-1; 8 nucleotides align to TRBD2. With 4 bases clipped from V and 4 bases from J, the junction kept 10 bases outside the gene matches. CDR1 and CDR2 from the germline V gene are SGDLS and YYNGEE. CDR3 length: 16 residues. The CDR3 DNA sequence: TGTGCCAGCAGCTATCTCGGGGGGGGCCCTTACAATGAGCAGTTCTTC. Translating it yields CASSYLGGGPYNEQFF.

This clone was counted once. This chain uses TRBV18 with TRBJ1-1; TRBD1 is a possible D gene (5 bases). From germline, CDR1 is KGHSH and CDR2 LQKENI. V was shortened by 1 base and J by 3 bases, with 12 bases between the two germline ends. This CDR3 region has 15 residues. The CDR3 reads CASSPQGGEYTEAFF. The CDR3 nucleotides read TGTGCCAGCTCACCACAGGGAGGGGAGTACACTGAAGCTTTCTTT.

This chain's CDR3 is CASSLQGQGSHEQYF. The CDR3 DNA sequence: TGTGCCAGCAGTTTACAGGGGCAGGGTAGTCACGAGCAGTACTTC. The rearrangement joins TRBV27 to TRBJ2-7, with D maybe TRBD1 (6 bases). V was trimmed by 2 bases and J by 5 bases, leaving 16 bases between them. This CDR3 region has 15 residues. Germline CDR1 MNHEY, CDR2 SMNVEV (reference sequence).

This clone occurred a few times. The J gene is TRBJ1-2, the V gene TRBV19; 8 bases match TRBD1. V lost 6 bases, J lost 3 bases, and 3 bases stayed unmatched. Germline V CDR1 and CDR2: LNHDA, SQIVND (reference sequence). This CDR3 contains 13 residues. The CDR3 sequence: CASSRDRYYGYTF. The CDR3 bases are TGTGCCAGTAGCAGGGACAGGTACTATGGCTACACCTTC.